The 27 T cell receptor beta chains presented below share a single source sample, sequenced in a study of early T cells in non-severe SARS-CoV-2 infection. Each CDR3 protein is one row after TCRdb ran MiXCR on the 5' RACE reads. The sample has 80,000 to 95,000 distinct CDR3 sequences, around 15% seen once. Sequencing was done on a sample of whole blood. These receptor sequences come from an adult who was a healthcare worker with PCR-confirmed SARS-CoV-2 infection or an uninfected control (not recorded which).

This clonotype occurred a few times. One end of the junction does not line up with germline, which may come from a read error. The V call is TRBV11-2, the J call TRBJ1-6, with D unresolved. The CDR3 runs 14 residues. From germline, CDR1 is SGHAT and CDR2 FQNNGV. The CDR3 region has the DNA TGTGCCAGCAGCTTAGTTTCTCTAAATTCACCCCTCCATTTT. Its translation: CASSLVSLNSPLHF.

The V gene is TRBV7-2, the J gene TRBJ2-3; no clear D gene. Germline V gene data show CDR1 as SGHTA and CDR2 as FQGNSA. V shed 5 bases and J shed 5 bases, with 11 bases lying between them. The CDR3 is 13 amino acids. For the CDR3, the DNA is TGTGCCAGCAGCCATAGAGAAGGAGATACGCAGTATTTT. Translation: CASSHREGDTQYF.

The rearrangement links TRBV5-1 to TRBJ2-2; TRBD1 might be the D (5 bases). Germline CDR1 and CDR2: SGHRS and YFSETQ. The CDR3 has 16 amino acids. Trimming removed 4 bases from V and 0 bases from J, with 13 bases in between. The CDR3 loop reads CASSLRDSANTGELFF. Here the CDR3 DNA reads TGCGCCAGCAGCCTCCGAGACAGCGCGAACACCGGGGAGCTGTTTTTT.

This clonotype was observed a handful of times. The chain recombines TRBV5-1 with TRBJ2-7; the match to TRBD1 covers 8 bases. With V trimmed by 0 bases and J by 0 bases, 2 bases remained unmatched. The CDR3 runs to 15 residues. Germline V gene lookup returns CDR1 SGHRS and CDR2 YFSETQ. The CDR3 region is CASSLAGQASYEQYF. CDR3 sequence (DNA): TGCGCCAGCAGCTTGGCGGGACAGGCCTCCTACGAGCAGTACTTC.

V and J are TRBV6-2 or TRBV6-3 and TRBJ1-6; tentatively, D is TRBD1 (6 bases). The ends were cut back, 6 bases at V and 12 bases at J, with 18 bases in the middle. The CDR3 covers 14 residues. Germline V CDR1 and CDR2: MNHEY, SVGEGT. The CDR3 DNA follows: TGTGCCAGCAGCCCCCCAGAGGACAGCAAACCCCTCCACTTT. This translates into CASSPPEDSKPLHF.

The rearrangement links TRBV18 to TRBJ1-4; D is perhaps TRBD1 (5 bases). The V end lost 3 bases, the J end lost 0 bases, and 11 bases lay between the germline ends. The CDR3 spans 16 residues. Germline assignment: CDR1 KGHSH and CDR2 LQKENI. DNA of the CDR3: TGTGCCAGCTCACCCACCCGACAGACAACTAATGAAAAACTGTTTTTT. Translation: CASSPTRQTTNEKLFF.

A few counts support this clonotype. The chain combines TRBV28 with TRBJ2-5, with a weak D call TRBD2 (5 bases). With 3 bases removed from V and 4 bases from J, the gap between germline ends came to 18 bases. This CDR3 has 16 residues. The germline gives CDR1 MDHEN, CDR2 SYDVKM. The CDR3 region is CASSLSRRGAIETQYF. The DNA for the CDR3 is TGTGCCAGCAGTTTGTCCCGACGGGGTGCGATAGAGACCCAGTACTTC.

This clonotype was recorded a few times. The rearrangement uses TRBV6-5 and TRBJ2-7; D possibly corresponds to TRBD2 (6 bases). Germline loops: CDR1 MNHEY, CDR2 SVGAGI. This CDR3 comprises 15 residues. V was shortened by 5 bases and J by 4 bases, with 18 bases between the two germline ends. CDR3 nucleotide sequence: TGTGCCAGCAGTCACCCAAGGAGGGGTAGATACGAGCAGTACTTC. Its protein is CASSHPRRGRYEQYF.

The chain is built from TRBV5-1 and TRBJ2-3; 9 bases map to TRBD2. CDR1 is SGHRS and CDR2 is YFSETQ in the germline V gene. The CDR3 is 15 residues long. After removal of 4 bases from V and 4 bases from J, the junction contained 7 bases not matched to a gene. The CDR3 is CASSHSSGVADTQYF. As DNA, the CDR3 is TGCGCCAGCAGCCATTCTAGCGGGGTGGCAGATACGCAGTATTTT. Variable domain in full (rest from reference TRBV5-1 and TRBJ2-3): KAGVTQTPRYLIKTRGQQVTLSCSPISGHRSVSWYQQTPGQGLQFLFEYFSETQRNKGNFPGRFSGRQFSNSRSEMNVSTLELGDSALYLCASSHSSGVADTQYFGPGTRLTVL.

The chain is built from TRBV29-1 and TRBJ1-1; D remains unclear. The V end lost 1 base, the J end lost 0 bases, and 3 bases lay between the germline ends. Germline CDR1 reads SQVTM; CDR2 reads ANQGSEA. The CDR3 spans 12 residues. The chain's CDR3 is CSVEAVNTEAFF. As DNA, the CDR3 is TGCAGCGTTGAAGCAGTGAACACTGAAGCTTTCTTT.

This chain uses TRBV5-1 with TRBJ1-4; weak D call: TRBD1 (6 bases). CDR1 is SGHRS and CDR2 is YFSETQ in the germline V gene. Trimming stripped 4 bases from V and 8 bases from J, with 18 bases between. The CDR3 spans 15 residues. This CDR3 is CASSTNDRHGEKLFF. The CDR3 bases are TGCGCCAGCAGCACCAACGACAGGCACGGGGAAAAACTGTTTTTT.

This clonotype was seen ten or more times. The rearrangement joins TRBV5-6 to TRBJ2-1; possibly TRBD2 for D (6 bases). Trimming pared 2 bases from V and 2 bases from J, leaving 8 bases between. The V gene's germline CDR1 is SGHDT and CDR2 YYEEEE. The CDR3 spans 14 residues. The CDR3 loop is CASSFGGAYNEQFF. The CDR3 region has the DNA TGTGCCAGCAGCTTCGGGGGAGCCTACAATGAGCAGTTCTTC.

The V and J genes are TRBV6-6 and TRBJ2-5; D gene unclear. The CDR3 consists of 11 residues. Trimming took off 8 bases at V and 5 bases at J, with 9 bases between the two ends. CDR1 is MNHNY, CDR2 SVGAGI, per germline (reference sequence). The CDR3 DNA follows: TGTGCCAGCCTTCTTTCGGAGACCCAGTACTTC. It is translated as CASLLSETQYF.

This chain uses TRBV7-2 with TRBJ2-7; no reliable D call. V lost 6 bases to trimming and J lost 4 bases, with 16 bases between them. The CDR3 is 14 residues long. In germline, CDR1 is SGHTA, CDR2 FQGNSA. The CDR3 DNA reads TGTGCCAGCAGTCCATACACAGAGCAATACGAGCAGTACTTC. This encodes CASSPYTEQYEQYF.

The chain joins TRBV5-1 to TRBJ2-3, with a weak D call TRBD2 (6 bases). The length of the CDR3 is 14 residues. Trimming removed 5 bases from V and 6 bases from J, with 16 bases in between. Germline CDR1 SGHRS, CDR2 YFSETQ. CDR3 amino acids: CASSLGREVDTQYF. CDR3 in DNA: TGCGCCAGCAGTCTCGGCAGGGAGGTGGATACGCAGTATTTT.

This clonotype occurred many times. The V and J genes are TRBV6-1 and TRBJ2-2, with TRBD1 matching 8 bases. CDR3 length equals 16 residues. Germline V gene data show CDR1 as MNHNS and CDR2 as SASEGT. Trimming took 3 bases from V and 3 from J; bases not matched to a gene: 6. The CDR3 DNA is TGTGCCAGCAGTGAGGTCAGGGGGCAGGACACCGGGGAGCTGTTTTTT. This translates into CASSEVRGQDTGELFF.

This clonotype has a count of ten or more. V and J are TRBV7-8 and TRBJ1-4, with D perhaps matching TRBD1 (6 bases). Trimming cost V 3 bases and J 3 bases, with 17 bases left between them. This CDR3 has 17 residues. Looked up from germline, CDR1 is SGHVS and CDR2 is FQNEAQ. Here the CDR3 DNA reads TGTGCCAGCAGCTTGATGGCCCGGGGGGCATCTAATGAAAAACTGTTTTTT. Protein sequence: CASSLMARGASNEKLFF.

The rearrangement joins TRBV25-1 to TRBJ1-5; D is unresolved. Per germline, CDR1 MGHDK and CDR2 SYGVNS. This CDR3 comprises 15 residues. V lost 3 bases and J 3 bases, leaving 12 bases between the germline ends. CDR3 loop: CASSDGGRLNQPQHF. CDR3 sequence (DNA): TGTGCCAGCAGTGATGGCGGACGGCTCAATCAGCCCCAGCATTTT. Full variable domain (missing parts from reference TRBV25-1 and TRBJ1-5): EADIYQTPRYLVIGTGKKITLECSQTMGHDKMYWYQQDPGMELHLIHYSYGVNSTEKGDLSSESTVSRIRTEHFPLTLESARPSHTSQYLCASSDGGRLNQPQHFGDGTRLSIL.

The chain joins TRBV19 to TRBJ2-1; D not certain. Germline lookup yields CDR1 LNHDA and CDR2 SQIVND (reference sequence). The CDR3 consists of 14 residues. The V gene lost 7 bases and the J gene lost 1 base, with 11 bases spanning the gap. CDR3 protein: CASTVTGSYNEQFF. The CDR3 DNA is TGTGCCAGTACCGTGACGGGTTCCTACAATGAGCAGTTCTTC. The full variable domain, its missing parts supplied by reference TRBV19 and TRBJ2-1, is DGGITQSPKYLFRKEGQNVTLSCEQNLNHDAMYWYRQDPGQGLRLIYYSQIVNDFQKGDIAEGYSVSREKKESFPLTVTSAQKNPTAFYLCASTVTGSYNEQFFGPGTRLTVL.

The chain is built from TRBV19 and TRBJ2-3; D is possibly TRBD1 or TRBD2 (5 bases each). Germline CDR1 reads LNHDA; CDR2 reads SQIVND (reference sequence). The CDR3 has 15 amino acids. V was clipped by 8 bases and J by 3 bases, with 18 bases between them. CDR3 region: CASGRRDARTDTQYF. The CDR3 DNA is TGTGCCAGTGGGCGCCGGGACGCCAGGACAGATACGCAGTATTTT.

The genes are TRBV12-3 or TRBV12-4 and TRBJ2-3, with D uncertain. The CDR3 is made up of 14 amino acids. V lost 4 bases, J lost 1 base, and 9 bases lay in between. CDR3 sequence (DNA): TGTGCCAGCAGTTACCGCGCCGGCACAGATACGCAGTATTTT. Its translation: CASSYRAGTDTQYF.

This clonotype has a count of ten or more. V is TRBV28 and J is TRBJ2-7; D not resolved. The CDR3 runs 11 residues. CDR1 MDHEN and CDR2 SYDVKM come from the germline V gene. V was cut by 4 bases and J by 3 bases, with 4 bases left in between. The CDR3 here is CASSSYYEQYF. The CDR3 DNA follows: TGTGCCAGCAGTTCGTACTACGAGCAGTACTTC.

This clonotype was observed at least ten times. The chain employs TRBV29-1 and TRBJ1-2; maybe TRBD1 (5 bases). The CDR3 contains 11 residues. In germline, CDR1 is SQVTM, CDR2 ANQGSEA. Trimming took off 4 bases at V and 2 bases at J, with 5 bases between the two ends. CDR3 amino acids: CSVGGNYGYTF. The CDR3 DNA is TGCAGCGTTGGGGGGAACTATGGCTACACCTTC.

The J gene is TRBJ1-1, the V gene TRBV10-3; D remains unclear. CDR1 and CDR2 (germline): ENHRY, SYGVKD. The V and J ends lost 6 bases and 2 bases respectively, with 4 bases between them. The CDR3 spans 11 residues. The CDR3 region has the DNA TGTGCCATCAGAGAAAACACTGAAGCTTTCTTT. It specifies CAIRENTEAFF.

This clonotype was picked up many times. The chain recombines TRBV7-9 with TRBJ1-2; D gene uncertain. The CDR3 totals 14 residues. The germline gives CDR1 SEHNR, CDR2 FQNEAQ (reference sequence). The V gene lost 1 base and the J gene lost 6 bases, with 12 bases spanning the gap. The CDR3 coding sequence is TGTGCCAGCAGCTTAGATGCCCTGCATAATGGCTACACCTTC. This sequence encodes CASSLDALHNGYTF.

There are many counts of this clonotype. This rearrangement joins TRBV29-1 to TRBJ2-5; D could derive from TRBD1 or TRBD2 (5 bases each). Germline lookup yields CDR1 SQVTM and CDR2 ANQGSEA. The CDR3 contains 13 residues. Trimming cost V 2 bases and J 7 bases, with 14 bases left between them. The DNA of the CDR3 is TGCAGCGTTGAAAGGGACGGTAGCGCGACCCAGTACTTC. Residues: CSVERDGSATQYF.

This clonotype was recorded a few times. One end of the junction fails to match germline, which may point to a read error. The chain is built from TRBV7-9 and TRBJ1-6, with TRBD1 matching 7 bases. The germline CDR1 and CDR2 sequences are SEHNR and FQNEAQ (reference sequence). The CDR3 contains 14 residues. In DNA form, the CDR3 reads TGTGCCAGCAGCCCCGGACAGGTTAATTCACCCCTCCATTTT. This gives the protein CASSPGQVNSPLHF.